This T cell receptor beta chain was recovered during a study of control samples from healthy donors and cancer patients. Generated by immunoSEQ multiplex PCR, the TCRdb table keeps only in-frame clones and is missing some. The repertoire consists of 120,000 or so clones, with roughly 87% occurring once and the leading ten covering less than 9.5%. This clone was counted once. Trimming took off 0 bases at V and 5 bases at J, with 18 bases between the two ends. The CDR3 runs 16 residues. Germline V lookup: CDR1 SGHRS, CDR2 YFSETQ. The chain is built from TRBV5-1 and TRBJ2-7; D may match TRBD1 or TRBD2 (6 bases each). Sequencing used blood. This sequence originates from a man aged 35-49 years in good health. CDR3 sequence reads: CASSLVSPGAVNEQYF. In DNA form, the CDR3 reads TGCGCCAGCAGCTTGGTGAGCCCGGGGGCCGTAAACGAGCAGTACTTC.